This entry lists 2 T cell receptor beta chains sequenced from one sample in a study of CD8 T cells in ankylosing spondylitis. Each CDR3 protein is one row after TCRdb ran MiXCR on the 5' RACE reads. Counted here are roughly 250,000 distinct CDR3 sequences, 8.6% occurring once; the ten biggest clones make up approximately 6.3%. The sequenced material came from blood, either unsorted or a sorted T cell fraction (not recorded which). These receptors originate from a male donor with ankylosing spondylitis or in good health (not recorded which).

The sample holds many counts of this clonotype. J is TRBJ1-2 and V is TRBV20-1, with 7 bases identical to TRBD1. V lost 3 bases to trimming and J lost 8 bases; unmatched junction nucleotides: 12. Germline CDR1 is DFQATT and CDR2 is SNEGSKA (reference sequence). CDR3 size: 14 residues. The CDR3: CSARIRQGRVGYTF. In DNA, the CDR3 is TGCAGTGCTAGGATCCGACAGGGCCGGGTGGGCTACACCTTC.

In its sample, this clonotype was seen many times. The chain couples TRBV5-4 to TRBJ1-2, with 7 bases that match TRBD1. J was trimmed by 2 bases and V by 2 bases; bases with no gene match: 6. Germline loops: CDR1 SGHNT, CDR2 YYREEE (reference sequence). The CDR3 totals 15 residues. The CDR3 DNA sequence: TGTGCCAGCAGCTTTCGCACGACAGGGAACTATGGCTACACCTTC. Residues: CASSFRTTGNYGYTF.